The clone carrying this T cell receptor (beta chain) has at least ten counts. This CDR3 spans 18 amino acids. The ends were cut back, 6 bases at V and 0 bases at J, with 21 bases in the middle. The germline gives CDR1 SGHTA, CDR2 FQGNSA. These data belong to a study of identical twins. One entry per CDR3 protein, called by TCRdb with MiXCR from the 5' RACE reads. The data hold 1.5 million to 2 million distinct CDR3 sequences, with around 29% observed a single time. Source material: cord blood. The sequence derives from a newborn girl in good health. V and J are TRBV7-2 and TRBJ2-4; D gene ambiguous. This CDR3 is CASSHYARRNIAKNIQYF. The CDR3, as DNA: TGTGCCAGCAGTCATTATGCCCGTAGGAATATAGCCAAAAACATTCAGTACTTC.